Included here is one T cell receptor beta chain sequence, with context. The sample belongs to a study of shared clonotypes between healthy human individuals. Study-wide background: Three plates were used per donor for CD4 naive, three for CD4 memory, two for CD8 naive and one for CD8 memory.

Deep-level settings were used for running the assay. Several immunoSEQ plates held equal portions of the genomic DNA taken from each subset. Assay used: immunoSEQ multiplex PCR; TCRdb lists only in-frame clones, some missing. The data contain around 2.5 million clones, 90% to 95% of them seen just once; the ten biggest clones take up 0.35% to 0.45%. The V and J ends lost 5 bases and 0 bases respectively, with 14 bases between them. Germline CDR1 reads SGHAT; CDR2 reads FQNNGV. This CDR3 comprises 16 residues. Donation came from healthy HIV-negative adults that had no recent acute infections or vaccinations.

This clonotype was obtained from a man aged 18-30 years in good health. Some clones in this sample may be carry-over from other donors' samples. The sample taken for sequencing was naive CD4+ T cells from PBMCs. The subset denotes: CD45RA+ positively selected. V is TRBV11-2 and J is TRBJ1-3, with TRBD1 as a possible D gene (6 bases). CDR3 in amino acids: CASSPGQRNSGNTIYF. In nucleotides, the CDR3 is TGTGCCAGCAGCCCCGGACAGCGAAACTCTGGAAACACCATATATTTT.